This T cell receptor (beta chain) is drawn from a study of control samples from healthy donors and cancer patients. Some clones are missing from TCRdb's copy, which holds only in-frame ones; the method was immunoSEQ multiplex PCR. Here the sample spans about 190,000 clones, over 80% being singletons. V was cut by 4 bases and J by 2 bases, with 13 bases left in between. Germline loops: CDR1 LGHDT, CDR2 YNNKEL (reference sequence). This CDR3 has 15 amino acids. The rearrangement links TRBV3-1 (or the pseudogene TRBV3-2) to TRBJ2-3; D may be TRBD1 or TRBD2 (6 bases each). The sample comprised blood. The origin of this receptor is a man between 25 and 39 years old in good health. The CDR3 DNA reads TGTGCCAGCAGCCTAGCCGGGGGCCCCACAGATACGCAGTATTTT. It is translated as CASSLAGGPTDTQYF.